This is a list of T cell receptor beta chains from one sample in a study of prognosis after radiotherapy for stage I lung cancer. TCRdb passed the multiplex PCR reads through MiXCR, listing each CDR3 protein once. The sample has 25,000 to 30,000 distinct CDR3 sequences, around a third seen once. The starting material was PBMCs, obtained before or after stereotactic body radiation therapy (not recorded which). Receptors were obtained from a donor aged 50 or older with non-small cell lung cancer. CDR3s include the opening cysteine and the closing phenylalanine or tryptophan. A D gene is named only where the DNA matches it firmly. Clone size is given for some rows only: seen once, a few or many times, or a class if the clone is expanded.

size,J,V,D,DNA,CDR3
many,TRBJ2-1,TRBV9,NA,TGTGCCAGCAGCGCTAGGGAGAACAGCCGGGGCGAGCAGTTCTTC,CASSARENSRGEQFF
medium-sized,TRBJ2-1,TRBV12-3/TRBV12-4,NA,TGTGCCAGCAGTTTACAATCGTTAGCGGCGAACTCCTACAATGAGCAGTTCTTC,CASSLQSLAANSYNEQFF
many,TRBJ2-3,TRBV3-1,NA,TGTGCCAGCAGCCAAGGTAGAGAGTCTTGGGGAGATACGCAGTATTTT,CASSQGRESWGDTQYF
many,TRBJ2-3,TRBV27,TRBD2,TGTGCCAGCAGGGGTTGGACTAGCGGGACAGATACGCAGTATTTT,CASRGWTSGTDTQYF
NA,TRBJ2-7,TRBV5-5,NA,TGTGCCAGCGGGGGCCAGGGGACGAGGTACGAGCAGTACTTC,CASGGQGTRYEQYF
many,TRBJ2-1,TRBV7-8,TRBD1,TGTGCCAGCAGCGTCCGGGACAGGGTGGGGAATGAGCAGTTCTTC,CASSVRDRVGNEQFF
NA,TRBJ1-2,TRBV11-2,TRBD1,TGTGCCAGCAGCTTAGAACCGACAGGGTCCTATGGCTACACCTTC,CASSLEPTGSYGYTF
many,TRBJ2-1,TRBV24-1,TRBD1,TGTGCCACCAGTGATTTGCGGACAGGGGAAGGCAATGAGCAGTTCTTC,CATSDLRTGEGNEQFF
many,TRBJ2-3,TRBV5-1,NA,TGCGCCAGCAGCTTGGGGGCAGGAAGCACAGATACGCAGTATTTT,CASSLGAGSTDTQYF
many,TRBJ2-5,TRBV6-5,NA,TGTGCCAGCAGTTACAACCCTGGTGGGGAGACCCAGTACTTC,CASSYNPGGETQYF
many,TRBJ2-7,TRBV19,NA,TGTGCCAGTAGTATAGGTGCAGGAGGGAACTACGAGCAGTACTTC,CASSIGAGGNYEQYF
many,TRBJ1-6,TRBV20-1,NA,TGCAGTGCTAGAGAGGCGGGACTCCCTAATTCACCCCTCCACTTT,CSAREAGLPNSPLHF
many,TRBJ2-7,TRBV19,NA,TGTGCCAGTACCCGCGGGACAGATTACTACGAGCAGTACTTC,CASTRGTDYYEQYF